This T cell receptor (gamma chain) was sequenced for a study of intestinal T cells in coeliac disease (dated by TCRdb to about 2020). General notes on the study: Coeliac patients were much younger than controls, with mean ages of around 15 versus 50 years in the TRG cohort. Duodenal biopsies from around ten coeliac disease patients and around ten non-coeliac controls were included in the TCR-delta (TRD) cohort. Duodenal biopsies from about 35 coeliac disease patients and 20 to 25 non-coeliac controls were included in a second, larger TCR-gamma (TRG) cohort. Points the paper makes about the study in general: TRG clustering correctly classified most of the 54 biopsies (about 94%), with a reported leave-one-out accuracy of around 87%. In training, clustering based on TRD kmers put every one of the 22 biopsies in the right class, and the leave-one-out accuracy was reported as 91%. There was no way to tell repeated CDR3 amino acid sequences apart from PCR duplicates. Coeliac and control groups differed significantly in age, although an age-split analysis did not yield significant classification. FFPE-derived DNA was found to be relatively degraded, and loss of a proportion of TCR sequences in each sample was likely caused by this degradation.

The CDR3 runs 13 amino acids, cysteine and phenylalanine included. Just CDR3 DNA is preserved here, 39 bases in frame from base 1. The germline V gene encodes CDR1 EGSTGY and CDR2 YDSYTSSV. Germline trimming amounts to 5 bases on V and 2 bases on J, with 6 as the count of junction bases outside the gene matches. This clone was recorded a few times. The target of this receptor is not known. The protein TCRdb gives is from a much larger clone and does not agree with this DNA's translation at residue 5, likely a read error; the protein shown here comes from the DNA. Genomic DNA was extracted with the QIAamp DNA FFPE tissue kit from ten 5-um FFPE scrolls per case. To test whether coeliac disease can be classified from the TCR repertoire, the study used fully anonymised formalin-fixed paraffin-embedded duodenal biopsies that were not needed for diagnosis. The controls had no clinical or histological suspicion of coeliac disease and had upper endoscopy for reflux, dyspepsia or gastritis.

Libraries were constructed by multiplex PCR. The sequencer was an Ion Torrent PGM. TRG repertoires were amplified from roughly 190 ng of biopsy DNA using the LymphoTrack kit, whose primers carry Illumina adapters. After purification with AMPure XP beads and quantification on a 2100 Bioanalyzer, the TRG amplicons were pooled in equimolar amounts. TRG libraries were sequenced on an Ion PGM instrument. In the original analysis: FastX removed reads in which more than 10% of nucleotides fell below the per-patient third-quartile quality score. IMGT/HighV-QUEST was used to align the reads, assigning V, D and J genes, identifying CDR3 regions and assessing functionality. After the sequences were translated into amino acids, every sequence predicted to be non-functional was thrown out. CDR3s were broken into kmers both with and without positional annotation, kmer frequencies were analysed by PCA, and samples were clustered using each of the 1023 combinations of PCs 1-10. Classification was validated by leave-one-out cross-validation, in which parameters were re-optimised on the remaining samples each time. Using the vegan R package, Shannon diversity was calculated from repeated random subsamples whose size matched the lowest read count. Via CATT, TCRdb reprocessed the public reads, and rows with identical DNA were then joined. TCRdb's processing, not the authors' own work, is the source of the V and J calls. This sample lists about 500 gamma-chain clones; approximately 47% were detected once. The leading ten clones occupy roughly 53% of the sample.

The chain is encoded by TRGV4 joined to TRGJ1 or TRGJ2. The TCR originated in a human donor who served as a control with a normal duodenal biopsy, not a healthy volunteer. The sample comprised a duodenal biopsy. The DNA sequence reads TGTGCCACCTGGGGTTTGTATTATTATAAGAAACTCTTT. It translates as CATWGLYYYKKLF.